This T cell receptor beta chain was retrieved from a study of CD8+ T cells in alopecia areata. Study information: The authors grafted skin from approximately 6-13-month-old C3H/HeJ donors with spontaneous alopecia onto roughly 6-11-week-old female C3H/HeJ mice.

Trimming took 6 bases from V and 1 from J; bases not matched to a gene: 5. Germline CDR1 reads NSHNY; CDR2 reads SYGAGN. The CDR3 is 16 amino acids. The sorting of pooled cutaneous lymph node cells relied on CD4, CD8alpha, NKG2D, NKG2ACE and other markers. Study-wide results and caveats: Resident alphabeta T-cell populations of normal skin are likewise subject to sequencing in scalp samples. Possibly because of HLA-related factors, TCR sharing was less clear across patients than in mice. Lesional scalp, notably in alopecia totalis/universalis, had clonality above that of normal scalp.

This clone appeared a few times. Its target is unknown. Gene names follow the mouse nomenclature. The CDR3 goes on 4 residues after the read ends, and that part is filled in from the germline J gene. In each case, RNA was isolated and then reverse transcribed into cDNA as the sequencing template. Repertoires were generated with immunoSEQ multiplex PCR, while TCRdb's copy carries only in-frame clones and drops some. The sample was found to contain around 300,000 clones, and every one recurs. Sequenced: CD4+ T cells sorted from a lymph node. This chain connects TRBV13-1 to TRBJ2-1, with TRBD2 matching 12 bases. The clonotype comes from a C3H/HeJ mouse with alopecia areata. This mouse strain has H2-k as its MHC haplotype. Incomplete CDR3 DNA: TGTGCCAGCAAATCCGGGACTGGGGGGAACTATGCT. This gives the protein CASKSGTGGNYA. The full CDR3 reads CASKSGTGGNYAEQFF.